These 2 T cell receptor beta chains were all obtained from the same sample, sequenced in a study of cytomegalovirus exposure and HLA in healthy donors. PCR amplification relied on 60 Vbeta primers (plus 13 Jbeta primers). Sequenced by immunoSEQ multiplex PCR; TCRdb stores in-frame clones only, minus some. Among 90,000 or so clones listed, around 74% were seen once. The sequenced sample was PBMCs. The receptors originated from a man aged 25 to 40 in good health and CMV-seropositive.

J is TRBJ2-2 and V is TRBV27, with 10 nucleotides matching TRBD1. The length of the CDR3 is 16 residues. V was clipped by 4 bases and J by 7 bases; unmatched bases: 9. Germline CDR1 is MNHEY and CDR2 is SMNVEV (reference sequence). The CDR3 DNA is TGTGCCAGCAGTTCACGGGACAGGGGATATAGCGGGGAGCTGTTTTTT. Translation: CASSSRDRGYSGELFF.

The V call is TRBV28, the J call TRBJ2-7; the match to TRBD2 covers 11 bases. This CDR3 contains 17 residues. Germline CDR1 reads MDHEN; CDR2 reads SYDVKM. V lost 6 bases and J lost 1; bases outside the gene matches: 11. CDR3 nucleotides: TGTGCCAGCAGCCCCCCACTAGCGGGGGTAAAGTCCTACGAGCAGTACTTC. Its translation: CASSPPLAGVKSYEQYF.